Included here is one TCR beta chain sequence, with context. This sample was taken from a study of technical replicates of blood from a handful of donors. Using immunoSEQ multiplex PCR, the repertoire was profiled, and TCRdb retains in-frame clones only, with some absent. The data contain around 54,000 clones, around 96% of them singletons. The source material was T cells isolated from PBMCs. This receptor was taken from a human donor in good health.

The CDR3 here is CASSPSGRWDEQFF. For the CDR3, the DNA is TGTGCCAGCAGTCCTAGCGGGAGGTGGGATGAGCAGTTCTTC. The chain has TRBV6-5 and TRBJ2-1, with 11 bases fitting TRBD2. The length of the CDR3 is 14 residues. Trimming cost V 5 bases and J 8 bases; bases outside gene matches: 5. In germline, CDR1 is MNHEY, CDR2 SVGAGI.